The 28 T cell receptor beta chains below all came from one sample that was sequenced in a study of cytomegalovirus exposure and HLA in healthy donors. 13 Jbeta primers and 60 Vbeta primers were used for the PCR. Clones were read by immunoSEQ multiplex PCR, and TCRdb kept only the in-frame ones, dropping some. The sample records 150,000 to 200,000 clones, 68% being singletons. Sequencing was performed on PBMCs. The receptors originated from a woman aged 40-49 years in good health and CMV-seropositive.

This clone was detected only a few times. V usage is TRBV27 and J usage is TRBJ2-1, with TRBD2 identical over 8 bases. V lost 10 bases to trimming and J lost 2 bases; unmatched junction nucleotides: 4. The CDR3 totals 13 residues. The germline V gene encodes CDR1 MNHEY and CDR2 SMNVEV (reference sequence). CDR3 nucleotides: TGTGCCACCCGAGCGGGAGCCTACAATGAGCAGTTCTTC. As protein: CATRAGAYNEQFF.

The chain recombines TRBV25-1 with TRBJ2-7, with 9 bases that match TRBD1. Unmatched junction bases numbered 5, after V lost 4 bases and J lost 1 base. The CDR3 sequence is 15 residues long. Germline V gene data show CDR1 as MGHDK and CDR2 as SYGVNS. CDR3 loop: CASSAPGTGSYEQYF. The CDR3 DNA follows: TGTGCCAGCAGTGCCCCCGGGACAGGGTCCTACGAGCAGTACTTC.

The V gene is TRBV4-3, the J gene TRBJ1-3; no clear D gene. V lost 2 bases, J lost 2 bases, and 13 bases lay in between. Germline-derived CDR1 and CDR2 are LGHNA and YSLEER. The CDR3 covers 16 residues. The CDR3, as DNA: TGCGCCAGCAGCCAATCGTACAGCACAACTGGAAACACCATATATTTT. It encodes CASSQSYSTTGNTIYF.

In this sample, this clone turned up a few times. The CDR3 coding sequence is TGTGCCAGCAGAGTCGCCGGACAGGGCCAAAACACCATATATTTT. It translates to CASRVAGQGQNTIYF. The chain uses TRBV28 and TRBJ1-3, with 8 bases aligning to TRBD1. This CDR3 has 15 amino acids. Trimming removed 6 bases from V and 6 bases from J; junction bases left unmatched: 10. The germline CDR1 and CDR2 sequences are MDHEN and SYDVKM.

The V gene is TRBV5-4, the J gene TRBJ2-3; D is unresolved. Trimming shortened V by 2 bases and J by 0 bases, and 7 bases separated the two germline ends. There are 14 residues in the CDR3. The germline V gene has CDR1 SGHNT and CDR2 YYREEE (reference sequence). CDR3 amino acids: CASSFASSTDTQYF. The CDR3 coding sequence is TGTGCCAGCAGCTTCGCCAGTAGCACAGATACGCAGTATTTT. Variable domain in full (rest from reference TRBV5-4 and TRBJ2-3): ETGVTQSPTHLIKTRGQQVTLRCSSQSGHNTVSWYQQALGQGPQFIFQYYREEENGRGNFPPRFSGLQFPNYSSELNVNALELDDSALYLCASSFASSTDTQYFGPGTRLTVL.

The rearrangement joins TRBV10-3 to TRBJ1-4; TRBD1 agrees at 7 bases. The CDR3 is 16 residues long. Losses at the gene ends were 2 bases for V and 3 bases for J; bases not matched to a gene: 6. CDR1 and CDR2 from the germline V gene are ENHRY and SYGVKD. The CDR3 bases are TGTGCCATCAGTGAGACAGTAGGACAGGCTAATGAAAAACTGTTTTTT. It is translated as CAISETVGQANEKLFF.

This chain connects TRBV9 to TRBJ1-2; D might be TRBD1 (5 bases). The CDR3 extends over 13 amino acids. V lost 4 bases, J lost 8 bases, and 15 bases lay in between. Germline V gives CDR1 SGDLS, CDR2 YYNGEE. The CDR3 coding sequence is TGTGCCAGCAGCACCGCTTGGGGCGAGGGCTACACCTTC. It is translated as CASSTAWGEGYTF.

The chain carries TRBV7-2 and TRBJ1-5; 11 bases agree with TRBD1. The CDR3 spans 18 residues. With 5 bases clipped from V and 1 base from J, the junction kept 10 bases outside the gene matches. The germline V gene encodes CDR1 SGHTA and CDR2 FQGNSA. The CDR3 reads CASSTTGQGVWSNQPQHF. In DNA form, the CDR3 reads TGTGCCAGCAGCACCACGGGACAGGGGGTTTGGAGCAATCAGCCCCAGCATTTT.

The chain employs TRBV6-5 and TRBJ1-3; D gene ambiguous. From germline, CDR1 is MNHEY and CDR2 SVGAGI. The ends were cut back, 8 bases at V and 5 bases at J, with 7 bases in the middle. The CDR3 has 11 amino acids. CDR3 region: CASGFRNTIYF. CDR3 nucleotide sequence: TGTGCCAGCGGCTTTAGAAACACCATATATTTT.

To note about this clone: Other DNA sequences in this sample translate to the same CDR3. The genes are TRBV9 and TRBJ2-2; D is uncertain. The V and J ends lost 2 bases and 1 base respectively, with 9 bases between them. The CDR3 consists of 15 residues. The germline gives CDR1 SGDLS, CDR2 YYNGEE. CDR3 loop: CASSVSSRNTGELFF. CDR3 sequence (DNA): TGTGCCAGCAGCGTTAGTTCGAGGAACACCGGGGAGCTGTTTTTT.

This clone was counted once. The rearrangement links TRBV27 to TRBJ1-5; the match to TRBD1 covers 8 bases. CDR1 and CDR2 (germline): MNHEY, SMNVEV (reference sequence). V dropped 5 bases and J dropped 0; count of bases not matched to a gene: 9. CDR3 length: 17 residues. CDR3 coding DNA: TGTGCCAGCAGTCCTCACCCAGGGGGCTATAGCAATCAGCCCCAGCATTTT. Residues: CASSPHPGGYSNQPQHF.

The CDR3 reads CATSRDKGRETQYF. CDR3 sequence (DNA): TGTGCCACCAGCAGAGATAAGGGGAGGGAGACCCAGTACTTC. The rearrangement uses TRBV15 and TRBJ2-5; D is perhaps TRBD2 (6 bases). The CDR3 loop spans 14 amino acids. Trimming shortened V by 0 bases and J by 5 bases, and 10 bases separated the two germline ends. CDR1 and CDR2 from the germline V gene are LNHNV and YYDKDF (reference sequence). The variable domain in full, with the rest retrieved from reference TRBV15 and TRBJ2-5, is DAMVIQNPRYQVTQFGKPVTLSCSQTLNHNVMYWYQQKSSQAPKLLFHYYDKDFNNEADTPDNFQSRRPNTSFCFLDIRSPGLGDTAMYLCATSRDKGRETQYFGPGTRLLVL.

This clone was seen a few times. The rearrangement uses TRBV29-1 and TRBJ1-2; D is perhaps TRBD1 (5 bases). The V and J ends lost 8 bases and 4 bases respectively, with 11 bases between them. The CDR3 length is 11 residues. In germline, CDR1 is SQVTM, CDR2 ANQGSEA. The CDR3 DNA is TGCAGCCTGGGGGGGGGCTATGGCTACACCTTC. Translated: CSLGGGYGYTF. The entire variable domain, with the rest obtained from reference TRBV29-1 and TRBJ1-2, is as follows: SAVISQKPSRDICQRGTSLTIQCQVDSQVTMMFWYRQQPGQSLTLIATANQGSEATYESGFVIDKFPISRPNLTFSTLTVSNMSPEDSSIYLCSLGGGYGYTFGSGTRLTVV.

The V and J genes are TRBV7-2 and TRBJ2-4; 9 bases match TRBD2. V dropped 0 bases and J dropped 5; count of bases not matched to a gene: 2. In germline, CDR1 is SGHTA, CDR2 FQGNSA. This CDR3 is 15 amino acids long. This chain's CDR3 is CASSLARGGENIQYF. The CDR3 region has the DNA TGTGCCAGCAGCTTAGCGCGGGGGGGGGAAAACATTCAGTACTTC.

The rearrangement links TRBV9 to TRBJ2-1, with TRBD2 matching 10 bases. The CDR3 extends over 16 amino acids. The V and J ends lost 2 bases and 6 bases, in that order; junction bases with no gene match: 8. Germline V gene lookup returns CDR1 SGDLS and CDR2 YYNGEE. CDR3 region: CASSVYRSSGGNEQFF. The CDR3 nucleotides are TGTGCCAGCAGCGTGTACAGGTCTAGCGGGGGCAATGAGCAGTTCTTC. Complete variable domain (other parts from reference TRBV9 and TRBJ2-1): DSGVTQTPKHLITATGQRVTLRCSPRSGDLSVYWYQQSLDQGLQFLIQYYNGEERAKGNILERFSAQQFPDLHSELNLSSLELGDSALYFCASSVYRSSGGNEQFFGPGTRLTVL.

The chain links TRBV28 to TRBJ2-3; TRBD2 agrees at 10 bases. The length of the CDR3 is 16 residues. With 3 bases clipped from V and 5 bases from J, the junction kept 8 bases outside the gene matches. CDR1 and CDR2 (germline): MDHEN, SYDVKM. CDR3 nucleotide sequence: TGTGCCAGCAGTTTTGGCTTGGGACTAGCGATAGATACGCAGTATTTT. Residues: CASSFGLGLAIDTQYF.

The genes are TRBV2 and TRBJ2-7, with D perhaps TRBD2 (6 bases). Germline CDR1 SNHLY, CDR2 FYNNEI. V was cut by 6 bases and J by 9 bases, with 12 bases left in between. This CDR3 comprises 11 residues. The CDR3 DNA reads as TGTGCCAGCAGGGAGGGTGTGGGGCAGTACTTC. Amino acids: CASREGVGQYF.

There are a few counts of this clone. The rearrangement uses TRBV28 and TRBJ2-3, with 12 bases aligning to TRBD2. The CDR3 spans 17 residues. J gave up 4 bases and V 1 base, and 6 bases lay outside the gene matches. Germline CDR1 and CDR2: MDHEN and SYDVKM. The CDR3 DNA reads as TGTGCCAGCAGTTTATCAGGGCTAGCGGGAGGGGCAGATACGCAGTATTTT. Translation gives CASSLSGLAGGADTQYF.

The rearrangement joins TRBV1 to TRBJ2-7; the D call in the table, TRBD1, was not verified against the DNA. TRBV1 is annotated as a pseudogene. CDR3 length: 14 residues. For the CDR3, the DNA is TGCACCAGCAGCCATGGACAGGGCACCTACGAGCAGTACTTC. Translated, it gives CTSSHGQGTYEQYF.

This sequence joins TRBV13 and TRBJ2-3; 11 nucleotides agree with TRBD2. The germline V gene encodes CDR1 PRHDT and CDR2 FYEKMQ (reference sequence). This CDR3 has 16 residues. The V and J ends lost 3 bases and 2 bases, in that order; junction bases with no gene match: 4. The CDR3 region has the DNA TGTGCCAGCAGCTTGACTAGCGGGGCTACCACAGATACGCAGTATTTT. Its translation is CASSLTSGATTDTQYF.

The chain employs TRBV29-1 and TRBJ2-7; 9 bases fit TRBD1. The CDR3 runs 13 residues. Germline assignment: CDR1 SQVTM and CDR2 ANQGSEA. The J segment lost 4 bases and the V segment lost 4 bases, leaving 5 bases of the junction unmatched. CDR3 amino acids: CSVGTGEVYEQYF. The CDR3 nucleotides read TGCAGCGTTGGGACAGGGGAAGTTTACGAGCAGTACTTC.

This chain links TRBV28 with TRBJ1-1, with 8 nucleotides matching TRBD1. The CDR3 totals 16 residues. Losses at the gene ends were 5 bases for V and 1 base for J; bases not matched to a gene: 9. CDR1 is MDHEN and CDR2 is SYDVKM in the germline V gene. CDR3 nucleotides: TGTGCCAGCAGTCCTCCGGGACAGGCGCGGAACACTGAAGCTTTCTTT. Amino acids: CASSPPGQARNTEAFF.

The chain couples TRBV29-1 to TRBJ1-2; the D gene is possibly TRBD1 (6 bases). The V end lost 6 bases, the J end lost 8 bases, and 13 bases lay between the germline ends. Germline CDR1 reads SQVTM; CDR2 reads ANQGSEA. The CDR3 is made up of 11 amino acids. The CDR3: CSVDRIGGYTF. CDR3 bases: TGCAGCGTCGACAGGATAGGGGGCTACACCTTC.

This chain links TRBV2 with TRBJ1-5; D may be TRBD1 (6 bases). The CDR3 runs to 14 residues. Germline V CDR1 and CDR2: SNHLY, FYNNEI. Trimming took off 4 bases at V and 7 bases at J, with 14 bases between the two ends. CDR3 sequence reads: CASSGGQGRQPQHF. CDR3 nucleotide sequence: TGTGCCAGCAGTGGGGGCCAGGGGAGACAGCCCCAGCATTTT.

The rearrangement uses TRBV9 and TRBJ1-1; the D gene is possibly TRBD1 (5 bases). Per germline, CDR1 SGDLS and CDR2 YYNGEE. The ends were cut back, 3 bases at V and 5 bases at J, with 8 bases in the middle. The CDR3 has 12 amino acids. Written as DNA, the CDR3 is TGTGCCAGCAGCGGGGGGGGTACTGAAGCTTTCTTT. It specifies CASSGGGTEAFF.

This clone was observed a handful of times. The V gene is TRBV10-2, the J gene TRBJ2-1; 14 bases fit TRBD2. The CDR3 runs 16 residues. CDR1 and CDR2 (germline): WSHSY, SAAADI. J gave up 9 bases and V 5 bases, and 9 bases lay outside the gene matches. CDR3 protein: CASSLGTSGGSSEQFF. The CDR3 nucleotides are TGCGCCAGCAGTCTCGGGACTAGCGGGGGCTCTAGTGAGCAGTTCTTC.

The chain uses TRBV5-1 and TRBJ1-1; D not certain. From germline, CDR1 is SGHRS and CDR2 YFSETQ. The CDR3 contains 15 residues. V dropped 1 base and J dropped 1 base, with 11 bases sitting between them. The CDR3 DNA follows: TGCGCCAGCAGCTTGATGAACAGCCAGAACACTGAAGCTTTCTTT. This translates into CASSLMNSQNTEAFF. Combining the CDR3 with reference TRBV5-1 and TRBJ1-1 gives the whole variable domain KAGVTQTPRYLIKTRGQQVTLSCSPISGHRSVSWYQQTPGQGLQFLFEYFSETQRNKGNFPGRFSGRQFSNSRSEMNVSTLELGDSALYLCASSLMNSQNTEAFFGQGTRLTVV.

The chain links TRBV7-6 to TRBJ2-2, with D possibly being TRBD1 (6 bases). Per the germline V gene, CDR1 is SGHVS and CDR2 is FNYEAQ. CDR3 length: 16 residues. V lost 5 bases to trimming and J lost 2 bases, with 15 bases between them. The CDR3 reads CASSPIVTGNTGELFF. Here the CDR3 DNA reads TGTGCCAGCAGCCCTATCGTGACAGGCAACACCGGGGAGCTGTTTTTT. The full variable domain, its missing parts supplied by reference TRBV7-6 and TRBJ2-2, is GAGVSQSPRYKVTKRGQDVALRCDPISGHVSLYWYRQALGQGPEFLTYFNYEAQQDKSGLPNDRFSAERPEGSISTLTIQRTEQRDSAMYRCASSPIVTGNTGELFFGEGSRLTVL.